One T cell receptor (beta chain) is described in this entry. This CDR3 spans 13 amino acids. V gave up 4 bases and J gave up 13 bases, with 18 bases separating them. Germline V gene sequence: CDR1 LGHDT, CDR2 YNNKEL (reference sequence). The data originate from a study of T cell responses to AZD1222 COVID-19 vaccine. In the study overall: Second-dose intervals of approximately 4 or approximately 12 weeks were pooled.

Clones were sequenced by immunoSEQ multiplex PCR, and TCRdb holds only the in-frame ones, with some missing. The table records some 140,000 clones, 80% to 95% of them present only once. Source: peripheral blood, taken on day 0 of AZD1222 vaccination. The receptor's source is an adult in good health. The V call is TRBV3-1 (or the pseudogene TRBV3-2), the J call TRBJ2-3, with D perhaps TRBD2 (6 bases). The CDR3 is CASSPEKGLPEYF. CDR3 nucleotides: TGTGCCAGCAGCCCAGAGAAGGGACTCCCCGAGTATTTT.